This T cell receptor (beta chain) appears in the sequencing data of a study of cytomegalovirus exposure and HLA in healthy donors. The PCR had 60 Vbeta and 13 Jbeta primers. Assay used: immunoSEQ multiplex PCR; TCRdb lists only in-frame clones, some missing. Among around 150,000 clones, about 80% were seen once, and the ten largest hold 0.5% to 0.85%. The V gene end was trimmed by 6 bases and the J gene end by 4 bases; junction bases not matched to a gene: 4. Germline V gene lookup returns CDR1 MNHNS and CDR2 SASEGT. This CDR3 region has 13 residues. The chain employs TRBV6-1 and TRBJ1-1; TRBD1 aligns across 8 bases. The specimen was PBMCs. The receptor was derived from a male donor in good health and CMV-seronegative. CDR3 in amino acids: CASSFTGGTEAFF. The CDR3 DNA is TGTGCCAGCAGCTTCACAGGGGGCACTGAAGCTTTCTTT.